The 13 T cell receptor beta chains reported below all come from one sample, sequenced in a study of CD8+ T cells in alopecia areata. The authors extracted RNA and reverse transcribed it into cDNA as the sequencing template. The repertoire was sequenced with immunoSEQ multiplex PCR; TCRdb's copy has only in-frame clones and lacks some. The sample lists around 50,000 clones; almost 97% were seen once. Sequenced here: CD8+ T cells sorted from blood, sampled at week 0. These receptors all come from a human donor with alopecia areata.

The chain links TRBV4-1 to TRBJ2-7; 8 nucleotides match TRBD1. The CDR3 extends over 16 amino acids. Germline loops: CDR1 MGHRA, CDR2 YSYEKL. The trim removed 0 bases at V and 2 bases at J, leaving 6 bases unmatched. The CDR3 region is CASSQDRGTGTYEQYF. CDR3 nucleotide sequence: TGCGCCAGCAGCCAAGATCGGGGGACAGGAACCTACGAGCAGTACTTC.

CDR3 residues: CSAPDNYGYTF. The CDR3 region has the DNA TGCAGCGCCCCGGACAACTATGGCTACACCTTC. V usage is TRBV29-1 and J usage is TRBJ1-2; no clear D gene. Germline CDR1 and CDR2: SQVTM and ANQGSEA. V was pared by 7 bases and J by 2 bases, with 8 bases between. The CDR3 contains 11 residues.

This clone was recorded once. This chain joins TRBV4-1 and TRBJ2-5, with D possibly being TRBD1 (7 bases). CDR3 length: 16 amino acids. V gave up 1 base and J gave up 2 bases, with 14 bases separating them. The germline gives CDR1 MGHRA, CDR2 YSYEKL. The CDR3: CASSQGWGDRQETQYF. The CDR3 DNA is TGCGCCAGCAGCCAAGGATGGGGGGACAGACAAGAGACCCAGTACTTC.

J is TRBJ2-1 and V is TRBV29-1; the D is unclear. Germline V gene sequence: CDR1 SQVTM, CDR2 ANQGSEA. Trimming left V 3 bases short and J 1 base short, with 7 bases between. This CDR3 region has 13 residues. Written as DNA, the CDR3 is TGCAGCGTTGATGAGGCGTCCTACAATGAGCAGTTCTTC. Protein sequence: CSVDEASYNEQFF.

The rearrangement joins TRBV7-9 to TRBJ2-1, with TRBD2 matching over 10 bases. The CDR3 runs 17 residues. CDR1 is SEHNR and CDR2 is FQNEAQ in the germline V gene (reference sequence). The V gene end was trimmed by 3 bases and the J gene end by 7 bases; junction bases not matched to a gene: 12. The CDR3 spells CASSFGGMGLASNEQFF. In DNA form, the CDR3 reads TGTGCCAGCAGCTTCGGGGGTATGGGACTAGCGTCGAATGAGCAGTTCTTC. The full variable domain, in which reference TRBV7-9 and TRBJ2-1 provide the parts outside the CDR3, is DTGVSQNPRHKITKRGQNVTFRCDPISEHNRLYWYRQTLGQGPEFLTYFQNEAQLEKSRLLSDRFSAERPKGSFSTLEIQRTEQGDSAMYLCASSFGGMGLASNEQFFGPGTRLTVL.

The chain joins TRBV9 to TRBJ2-7; 7 nucleotides agree with TRBD1. V was pared by 0 bases and J by 6 bases, with 6 bases of the junction left unmatched. The CDR3 spans 14 residues. Per the germline V gene, CDR1 is SGDLS and CDR2 is YYNGEE. CDR3 sequence: CASSVGGGQGEQYF. CDR3 nucleotides: TGTGCCAGCAGCGTAGGAGGGGGCCAGGGCGAGCAGTACTTC.

The chain joins TRBV7-9 to TRBJ1-3; D is unclear. The CDR3 has 14 residues. V was shortened by 5 bases and J by 2 bases, with 10 bases between the two germline ends. Germline V gene sequence: CDR1 SEHNR, CDR2 FQNEAQ (reference sequence). Here the CDR3 DNA reads TGTGCCAGCAGCGCGGACGGTACTGGAAACACCATATATTTT. Protein product: CASSADGTGNTIYF.

The chain combines TRBV6-5 with TRBJ2-7; D not resolved. The CDR3 runs to 12 residues. The V gene's germline CDR1 is MNHEY and CDR2 SVGAGI. Trimming removed 0 bases at V and 0 bases at J, with 0 bases between. CDR3 amino acids: CASSYSSYEQYF. The CDR3 DNA sequence: TGTGCCAGCAGTTACTCCTCCTACGAGCAGTACTTC.

This chain joins TRBV5-1 and TRBJ1-2; 9 nucleotides align to TRBD1. The CDR3 is 16 amino acids. Germline loops: CDR1 SGHRS, CDR2 YFSETQ. J was trimmed by 8 bases and V by 5 bases; bases with no gene match: 16. The CDR3 DNA is TGCGCCAGCAGACCTCCGGGACTCGGGACAGGGTACGGCTACACCTTC. This codes for CASRPPGLGTGYGYTF.

This rearrangement joins TRBV5-8 to TRBJ2-3, with D maybe TRBD2 (6 bases). Germline-derived CDR1 and CDR2 are SGHTS and YDEGEE. The CDR3 runs 18 residues. V lost 0 bases to trimming and J lost 0 bases, with 17 bases between them. The CDR3, as DNA: TGTGCCAGCAGCTTGGCCCTAAGGATAGCGGATAGCACAGATACGCAGTATTTT. This codes for CASSLALRIADSTDTQYF. Combining the CDR3 with reference TRBV5-8 and TRBJ2-3 gives the whole variable domain EAGVTQSPTHLIKTRGQQATLRCSPISGHTSVYWYQQALGLGLQFLLWYDEGEERNRGNFPPRFSGRQFPNYSSELNVNALELEDSALYLCASSLALRIADSTDTQYFGPGTRLTVL.

This chain links TRBV7-8 with TRBJ2-3; 10 nucleotides match TRBD2. The V gene's germline CDR1 is SGHVS and CDR2 FQNEAQ. This CDR3 contains 16 residues. The junction had 8 bases not matched to a gene; V was cut back by 4 bases and J by 4 bases. CDR3 in amino acids: CASSSQLAGLADTQYF. DNA for the CDR3: TGTGCCAGCAGCTCCCAACTAGCGGGGCTCGCAGATACGCAGTATTTT.

The CDR3, as DNA: TGCGCCAGCAGCTTGGCTTGGGTCGAGGGGAACACTGAAGCTTTCTTT. Translation gives CASSLAWVEGNTEAFF. This chain connects TRBV5-1 to TRBJ1-1, with unresolved D. Germline-derived CDR1 and CDR2 are SGHRS and YFSETQ. Between the trimmed V and J ends, which lost 0 bases and 1 base, there was a span of 13 bases. This CDR3 spans 16 amino acids.

The chain recombines TRBV28 with TRBJ1-3; no definite D call. V was shortened by 4 bases and J by 1 base, with 5 bases between the two germline ends. The CDR3 runs 13 residues. Germline loops: CDR1 MDHEN, CDR2 SYDVKM. In DNA form, the CDR3 reads TGTGCCAGCAGTTCCGGTTCTGGAAACACCATATATTTT. Amino acids: CASSSGSGNTIYF.